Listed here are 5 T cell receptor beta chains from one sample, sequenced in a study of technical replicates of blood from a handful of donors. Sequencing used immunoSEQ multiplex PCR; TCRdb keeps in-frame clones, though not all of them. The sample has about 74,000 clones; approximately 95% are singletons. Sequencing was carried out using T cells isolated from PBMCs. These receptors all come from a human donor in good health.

The CDR3 DNA reads TGTGCCAGCAAAAGGGACAATAGCAATCAGCCCCAGCATTTT. It yields the protein CASKRDNSNQPQHF. The V gene is TRBV6-5, the J gene TRBJ1-5, with D perhaps TRBD1 (6 bases). Germline V gene data show CDR1 as MNHEY and CDR2 as SVGAGI. CDR3 length: 14 amino acids. V was shortened by 7 bases and J by 0 bases, with 10 bases between the two germline ends.

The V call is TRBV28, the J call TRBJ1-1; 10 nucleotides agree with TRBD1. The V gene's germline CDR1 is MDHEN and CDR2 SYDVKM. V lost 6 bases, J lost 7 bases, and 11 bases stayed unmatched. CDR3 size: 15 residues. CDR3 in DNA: TGTGCCAGCAGGCCCACGGGACAGGGGACGATTGAAGCTTTCTTT. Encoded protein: CASRPTGQGTIEAFF.

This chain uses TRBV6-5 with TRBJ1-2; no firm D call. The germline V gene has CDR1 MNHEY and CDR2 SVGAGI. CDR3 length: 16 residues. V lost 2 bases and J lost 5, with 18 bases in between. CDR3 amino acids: CASSYQSRRPIYGYTF. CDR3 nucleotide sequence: TGTGCCAGCAGTTACCAGTCGCGGAGACCGATTTATGGCTACACCTTC.

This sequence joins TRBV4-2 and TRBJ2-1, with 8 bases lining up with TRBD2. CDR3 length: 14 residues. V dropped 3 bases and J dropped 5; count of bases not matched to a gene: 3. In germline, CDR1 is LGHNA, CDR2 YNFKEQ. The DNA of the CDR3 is TGTGCCAGCAGCCATAGCGGGGAGGACAATGAGCAGTTCTTC. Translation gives CASSHSGEDNEQFF.

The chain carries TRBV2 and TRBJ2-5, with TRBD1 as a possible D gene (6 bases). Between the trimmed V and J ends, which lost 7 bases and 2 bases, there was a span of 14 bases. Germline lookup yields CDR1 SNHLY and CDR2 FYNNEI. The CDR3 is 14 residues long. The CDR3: CASILGQTQETQYF. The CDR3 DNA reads TGTGCCAGCATCCTTGGACAGACACAAGAGACCCAGTACTTC.